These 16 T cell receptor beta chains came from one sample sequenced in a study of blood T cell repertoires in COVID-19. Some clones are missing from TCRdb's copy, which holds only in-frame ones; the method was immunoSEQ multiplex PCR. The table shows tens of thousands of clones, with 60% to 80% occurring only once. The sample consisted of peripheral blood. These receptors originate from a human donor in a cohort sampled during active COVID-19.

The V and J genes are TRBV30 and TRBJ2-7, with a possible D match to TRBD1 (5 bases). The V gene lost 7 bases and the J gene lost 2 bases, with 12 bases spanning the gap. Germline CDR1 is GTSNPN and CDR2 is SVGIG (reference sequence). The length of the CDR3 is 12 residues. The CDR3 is CASGIQPYEQYF. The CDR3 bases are TGTGCCTCAGGGATACAACCCTACGAGCAGTACTTC.

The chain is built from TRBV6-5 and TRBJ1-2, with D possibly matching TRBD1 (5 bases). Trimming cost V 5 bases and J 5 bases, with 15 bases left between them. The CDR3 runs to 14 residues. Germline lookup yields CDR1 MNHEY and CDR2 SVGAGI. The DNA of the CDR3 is TGTGCCAGCAGTAACGACAGTAGGGTTTATGGCTACACCTTC. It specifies CASSNDSRVYGYTF.

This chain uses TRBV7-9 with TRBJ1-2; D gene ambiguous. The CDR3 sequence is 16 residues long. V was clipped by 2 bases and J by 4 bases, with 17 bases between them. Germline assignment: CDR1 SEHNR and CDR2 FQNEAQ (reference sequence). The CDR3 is CASSLTGGIRRYGYTF. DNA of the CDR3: TGTGCCAGCAGCTTAACCGGAGGGATACGCCGCTATGGCTACACCTTC.

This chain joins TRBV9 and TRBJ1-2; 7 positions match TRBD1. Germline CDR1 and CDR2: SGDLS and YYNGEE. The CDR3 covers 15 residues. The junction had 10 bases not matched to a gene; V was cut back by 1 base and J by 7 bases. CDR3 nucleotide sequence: TGTGCCAGCAGCGTAAATAGGGGGCCCACCGGTGGCTACACCTTC. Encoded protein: CASSVNRGPTGGYTF. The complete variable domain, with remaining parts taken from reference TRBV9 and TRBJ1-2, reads DSGVTQTPKHLITATGQRVTLRCSPRSGDLSVYWYQQSLDQGLQFLIQYYNGEERAKGNILERFSAQQFPDLHSELNLSSLELGDSALYFCASSVNRGPTGGYTFGSGTRLTVV.

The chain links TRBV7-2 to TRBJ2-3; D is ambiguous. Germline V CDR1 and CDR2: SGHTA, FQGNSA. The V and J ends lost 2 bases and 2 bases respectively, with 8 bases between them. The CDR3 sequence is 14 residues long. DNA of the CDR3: TGTGCCAGCAGCTTAACGAGCGTCACAGATACGCAGTATTTT. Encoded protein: CASSLTSVTDTQYF. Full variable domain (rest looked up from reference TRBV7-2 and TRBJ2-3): GAGVSQSPSNKVTEKGKDVELRCDPISGHTALYWYRQSLGQGLEFLIYFQGNSAPDKSGLPSDRFSAERTGGSVSTLTIQRTQQEDSAVYLCASSLTSVTDTQYFGPGTRLTVL.

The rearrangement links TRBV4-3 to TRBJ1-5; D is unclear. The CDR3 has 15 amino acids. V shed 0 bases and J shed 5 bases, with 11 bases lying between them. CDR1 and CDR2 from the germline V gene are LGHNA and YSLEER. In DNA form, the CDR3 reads TGCGCCAGCAGCCAAGACGGGAGTAGGGATCAGCCCCAGCATTTT. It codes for CASSQDGSRDQPQHF.

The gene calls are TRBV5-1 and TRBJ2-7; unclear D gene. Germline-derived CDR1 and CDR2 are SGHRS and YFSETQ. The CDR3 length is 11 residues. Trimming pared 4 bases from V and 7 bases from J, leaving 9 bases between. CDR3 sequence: CASSDNREQYF. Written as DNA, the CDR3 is TGCGCCAGCAGCGACAACAGAGAGCAGTACTTC.

In nucleotides, the CDR3 is TGTGCCAGCTCACCTGGAATAACGGAGGATGAGCAGTTCTTC. Encoded protein: CASSPGITEDEQFF. This chain joins TRBV18 and TRBJ2-1; the D gene is possibly TRBD2 (5 bases). V was shortened by 3 bases and J by 8 bases, with 14 bases between the two germline ends. The CDR3 spans 14 residues. CDR1 and CDR2 from the germline V gene are KGHSH and LQKENI. Full variable domain (outside the CDR3, taken from reference TRBV18 and TRBJ2-1): NAGVMQNPRHLVRRRGQEARLRCSPMKGHSHVYWYRQLPEEGLKFMVYLQKENIIDESGMPKERFSAEFPKEGPSILRIQQVVRGDSAAYFCASSPGITEDEQFFGPGTRLTVL.

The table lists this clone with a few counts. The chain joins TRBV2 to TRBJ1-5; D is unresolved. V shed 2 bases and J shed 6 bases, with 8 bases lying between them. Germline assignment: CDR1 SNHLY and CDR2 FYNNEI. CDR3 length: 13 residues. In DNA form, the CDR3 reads TGTGCCAGCAGTGAAATGTATCGTCAGCCCCAGCATTTT. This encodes CASSEMYRQPQHF.

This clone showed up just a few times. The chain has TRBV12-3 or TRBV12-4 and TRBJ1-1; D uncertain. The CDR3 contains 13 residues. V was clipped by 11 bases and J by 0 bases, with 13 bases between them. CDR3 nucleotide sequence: TGTGCCGGGAGCAGGAATATGAACACTGAAGCTTTCTTT. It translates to CAGSRNMNTEAFF.

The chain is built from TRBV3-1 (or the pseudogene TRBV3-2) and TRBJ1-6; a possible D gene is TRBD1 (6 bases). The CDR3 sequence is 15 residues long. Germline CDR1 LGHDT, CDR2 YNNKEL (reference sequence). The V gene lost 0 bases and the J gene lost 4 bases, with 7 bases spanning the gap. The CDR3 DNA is TGTGCCAGCAGCCAAGAACAGGGTTATAATTCACCCCTCCACTTT. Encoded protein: CASSQEQGYNSPLHF.

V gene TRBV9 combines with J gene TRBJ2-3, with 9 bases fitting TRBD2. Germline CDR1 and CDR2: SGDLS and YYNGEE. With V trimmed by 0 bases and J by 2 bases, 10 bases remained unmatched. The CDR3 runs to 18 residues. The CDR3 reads CASSVDGSGGPPTDTQYF. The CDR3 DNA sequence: TGTGCCAGCAGCGTAGATGGGAGCGGGGGGCCTCCCACAGATACGCAGTATTTT.

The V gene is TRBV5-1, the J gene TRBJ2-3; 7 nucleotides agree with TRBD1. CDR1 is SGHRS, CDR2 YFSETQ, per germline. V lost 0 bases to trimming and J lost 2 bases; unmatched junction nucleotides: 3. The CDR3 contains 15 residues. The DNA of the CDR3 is TGCGCCAGCAGCTTGGGGACAGGATTCACAGATACGCAGTATTTT. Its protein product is CASSLGTGFTDTQYF.

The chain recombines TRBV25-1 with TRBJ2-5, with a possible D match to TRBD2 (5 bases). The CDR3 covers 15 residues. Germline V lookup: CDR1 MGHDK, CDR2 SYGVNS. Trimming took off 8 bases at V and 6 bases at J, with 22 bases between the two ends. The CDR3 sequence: CASCPPGEAGKTQYF. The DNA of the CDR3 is TGTGCCAGCTGCCCCCCCGGAGAAGCCGGGAAGACCCAGTACTTC.

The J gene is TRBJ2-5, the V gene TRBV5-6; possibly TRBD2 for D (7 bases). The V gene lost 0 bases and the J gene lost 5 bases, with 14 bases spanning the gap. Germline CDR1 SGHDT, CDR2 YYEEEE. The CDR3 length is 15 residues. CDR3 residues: CASSLEAGAMETQYF. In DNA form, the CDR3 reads TGTGCCAGCAGCTTGGAGGCGGGGGCAATGGAGACCCAGTACTTC. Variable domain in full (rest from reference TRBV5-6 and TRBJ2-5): DAGVTQSPTHLIKTRGQQVTLRCSPKSGHDTVSWYQQALGQGPQFIFQYYEEEERQRGNFPDRFSGHQFPNYSSELNVNALLLGDSALYLCASSLEAGAMETQYFGPGTRLLVL.

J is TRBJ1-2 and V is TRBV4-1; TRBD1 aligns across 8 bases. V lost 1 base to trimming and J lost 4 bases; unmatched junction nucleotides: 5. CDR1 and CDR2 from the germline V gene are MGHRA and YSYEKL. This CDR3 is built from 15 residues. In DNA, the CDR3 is TGCGCCAGCAGCCAAGGAACAGGGGGAGGCTATGGCTACACCTTC. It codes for CASSQGTGGGYGYTF.